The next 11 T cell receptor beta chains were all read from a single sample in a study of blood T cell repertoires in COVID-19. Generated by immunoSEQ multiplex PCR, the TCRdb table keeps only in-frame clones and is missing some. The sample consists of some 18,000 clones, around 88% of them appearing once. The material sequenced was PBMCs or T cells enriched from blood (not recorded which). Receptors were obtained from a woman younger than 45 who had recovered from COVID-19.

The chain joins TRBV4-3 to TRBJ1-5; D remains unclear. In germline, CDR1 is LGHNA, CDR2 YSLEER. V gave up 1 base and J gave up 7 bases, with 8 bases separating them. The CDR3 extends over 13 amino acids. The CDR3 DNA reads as TGCGCCAGCAGCCAAGGAGGTAGGCAGCCCCAGCATTTT. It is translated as CASSQGGRQPQHF.

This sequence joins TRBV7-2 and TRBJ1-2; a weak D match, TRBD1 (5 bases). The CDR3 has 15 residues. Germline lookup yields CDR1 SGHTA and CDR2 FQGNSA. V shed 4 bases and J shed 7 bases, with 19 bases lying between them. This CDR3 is CASSSPVQGVSGYTF. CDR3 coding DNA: TGTGCCAGCAGCTCCCCGGTGCAGGGTGTAAGTGGCTACACCTTC.

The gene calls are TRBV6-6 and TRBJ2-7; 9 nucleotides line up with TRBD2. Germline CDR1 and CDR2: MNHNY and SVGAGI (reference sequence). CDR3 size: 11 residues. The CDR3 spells CVAGETYEQYF. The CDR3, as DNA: TGTGTAGCGGGGGAAACCTACGAGCAGTACTTC.

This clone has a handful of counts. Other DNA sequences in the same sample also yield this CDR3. The CDR3 loop reads CASSYSSGEQYF. For the CDR3, the DNA is TGTGCCAGCAGTTACTCAAGCGGCGAGCAGTACTTC. The gene calls are TRBV6-2 or TRBV6-3 and TRBJ2-7; D possibly corresponds to TRBD2 (5 bases). This CDR3 comprises 12 residues. CDR1 and CDR2 from the germline V gene are MNHEY and SVGEGT. Trimming took 0 bases from V and 6 from J, leaving 6 bases between them.

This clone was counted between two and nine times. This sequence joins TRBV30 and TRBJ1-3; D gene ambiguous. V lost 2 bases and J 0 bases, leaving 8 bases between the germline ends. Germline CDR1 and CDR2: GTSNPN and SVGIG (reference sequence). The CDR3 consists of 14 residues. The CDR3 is CAWSRQLSGNTIYF. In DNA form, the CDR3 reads TGTGCCTGGAGTCGACAACTCTCTGGAAACACCATATATTTT.

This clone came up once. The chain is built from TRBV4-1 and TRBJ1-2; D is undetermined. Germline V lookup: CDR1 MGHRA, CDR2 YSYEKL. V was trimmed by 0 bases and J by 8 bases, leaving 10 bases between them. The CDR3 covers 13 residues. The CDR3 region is CASSQEQLNGYTF. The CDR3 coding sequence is TGCGCCAGCAGCCAAGAGCAACTCAACGGCTACACCTTC.

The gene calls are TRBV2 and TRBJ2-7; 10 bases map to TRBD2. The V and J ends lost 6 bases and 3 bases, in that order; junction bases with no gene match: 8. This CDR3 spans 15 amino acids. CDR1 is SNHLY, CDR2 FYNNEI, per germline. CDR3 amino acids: CASSETLAGVYEQYF. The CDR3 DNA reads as TGTGCCAGCAGCGAAACCCTAGCGGGGGTCTACGAGCAGTACTTC.

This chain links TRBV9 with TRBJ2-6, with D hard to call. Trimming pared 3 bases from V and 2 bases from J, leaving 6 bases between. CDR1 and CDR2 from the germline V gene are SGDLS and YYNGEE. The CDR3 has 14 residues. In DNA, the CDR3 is TGTGCCAGCAGCGCTTACACTGGGGCCAACGTCCTGACTTTC. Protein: CASSAYTGANVLTF.

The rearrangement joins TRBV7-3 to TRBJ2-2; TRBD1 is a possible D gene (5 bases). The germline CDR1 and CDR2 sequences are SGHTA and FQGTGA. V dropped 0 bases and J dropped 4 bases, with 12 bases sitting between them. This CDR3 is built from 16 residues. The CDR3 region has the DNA TGTGCCAGCAGCTTAACGTTAGCTCAGGGCACCGGGGAGCTGTTTTTT. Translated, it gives CASSLTLAQGTGELFF.

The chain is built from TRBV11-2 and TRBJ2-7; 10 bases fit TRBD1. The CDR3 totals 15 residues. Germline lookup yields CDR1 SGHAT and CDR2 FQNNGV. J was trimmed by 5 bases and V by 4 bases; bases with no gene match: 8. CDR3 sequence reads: CASSYDRGLLDEQYF. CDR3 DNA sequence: TGTGCCAGCAGCTACGACAGGGGGCTTTTGGACGAGCAGTACTTC.

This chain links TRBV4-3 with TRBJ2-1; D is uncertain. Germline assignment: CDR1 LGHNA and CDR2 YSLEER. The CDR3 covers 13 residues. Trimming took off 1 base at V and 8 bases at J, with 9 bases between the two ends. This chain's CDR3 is CASSQAPEDEQFF. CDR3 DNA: TGCGCCAGCAGCCAAGCCCCAGAGGATGAGCAGTTCTTC.